This is a list of T cell receptor beta chains from one sample in a study of shared clonotypes between healthy human individuals. Profiled with immunoSEQ multiplex PCR; TCRdb holds only in-frame clones, not every one. The table has fewer than 850,000 clones, 96% seen once; the top ten hold 0.2% to 0.25%. Material for sequencing was naive CD8+ T cells sorted from blood. The source is a man between 25 and 39 years old in good health. CDR3s include the opening cysteine and the closing phenylalanine or tryptophan. A D gene is named only where the DNA matches it firmly. Clone size is not always given. Where it is, it says once, few, many or a class for expanded clones.

J gene,clone size,D gene,V gene,CDR3 DNA,CDR3 protein
TRBJ2-1,.,TRBD2,TRBV14,TGTGCCAGCAGCCAAAGAAGCGGGAGGACGAGTAATGAGCAGTTCTTC,CASSQRSGRTSNEQFF
TRBJ2-5,once,TRBD1,TRBV5-5,TGTGCCAGCAGCTCGACAGGGGGCGCGTGGGAGACCCAGTACTTC,CASSSTGGAWETQYF
TRBJ1-1,.,.,TRBV11-2,TGTGCCAGCAGCTTAGGAACAGCAAATACCTACACTGAAGCTTTCTTT,CASSLGTANTYTEAFF
TRBJ2-7,.,.,TRBV6-5,TGTGCCAGCAGTTATCAGGGGTCCCCCTACGAGCAGTACTTC,CASSYQGSPYEQYF
TRBJ2-7,.,TRBD1,TRBV19,TGTGCCAGTAGTGCTGGTTTTCGACAGGGGGCGGGGGAGCAGTACTTC,CASSAGFRQGAGEQYF
TRBJ2-1,.,.,TRBV25-1,TGTGCCAGCAGCCGTAGGGTGTCGTATGATGAGCAGTTCTTC,CASSRRVSYDEQFF
TRBJ2-7,.,TRBD1,TRBV27,TGTGCCAGCAGTGGCGCAGGGGGCGCTTCGCGCGAGCAGTACTTC,CASSGAGGASREQYF
TRBJ1-2,.,.,TRBV4-3,TGCGCCAGCAGCCAAGAGGGGTGGAGCTACGGCTACACCTTC,CASSQEGWSYGYTF
TRBJ2-7,.,.,TRBV29-1,TGCAGCGTACATGCTACAGGGTTCCGCGACGAGCAGTACTTC,CSVHATGFRDEQYF
TRBJ2-4,once,TRBD2,TRBV6-1,TGTGCCAGCAGGGAACCAAAACGCACTAGCGGGAGTTTTTACGCCGGAGCCAAAAACATTCAGTACTTC,CASREPKRTSGSFYAGAKNIQYF
TRBJ2-7,.,.,TRBV9,TGTGCCAGCAGCGGTGGGGGCAGCGGTCACGAGCAGTACTTC,CASSGGGSGHEQYF
TRBJ1-3,.,TRBD1,TRBV10-3,TGTGCCATCGGGACAGGGGGTGGAAACACCATATATTTT,CAIGTGGGNTIYF
TRBJ2-3,.,TRBD2,TRBV7-2,TGTGCCAGCAGCTTATTCGGCGGGAGGAGAACAGATACGCAGTATTTT,CASSLFGGRRTDTQYF
TRBJ2-7,.,.,TRBV4-3,TGCGCCAGCAGCCAAGCTGTTGACGGGAGCGATGAGCAGTACTTC,CASSQAVDGSDEQYF
TRBJ2-1,.,TRBD1,TRBV5-6,TGTGCCAGCAGCGCCGACCGGGACAGGGGGGACAATGAGCAGTTCTTC,CASSADRDRGDNEQFF
TRBJ2-1,.,TRBD1,TRBV6-6,TGTGCCAGCAGTTGGGCAGGGGGTATGTATGAGCAGTTCTTC,CASSWAGGMYEQFF
TRBJ2-1,once,TRBD1,TRBV27,TGTGCCAGCAGTTTATATCCGGGACAGGGGAACTACAATGAGCAGTTCTTC,CASSLYPGQGNYNEQFF
TRBJ2-7,.,.,TRBV19,TGTGCCAGTAGTATAGTTCCGGGACGACTTTCCTACGAGCAGTACTTC,CASSIVPGRLSYEQYF
TRBJ1-4,.,.,TRBV7-7,TGTGCCAGCAGCCCGAGTAGATTTGAAAAACTGTTTTTT,CASSPSRFEKLFF
TRBJ1-1,.,.,TRBV19,TGTGCCAGTAGTATTTATGGGGTGAACACTGAAGCTTTCTTT,CASSIYGVNTEAFF
TRBJ2-1,.,TRBD2,TRBV9,TGTGCCAGCAGCGTAGAGGGGCTAGCGGGGAGCTCCTACAATGAGCAGTTCTTC,CASSVEGLAGSSYNEQFF
TRBJ2-6,.,TRBD2,TRBV6-6,TGTGCCAGCGGGGGGAGGGACGCTGGGGCCAACGTCCTGACTTTC,CASGGRDAGANVLTF
TRBJ2-3,once,.,TRBV18,TGTGCCAGCTCACTAGACTACTATAGCACAGATACGCAGTATTTT,CASSLDYYSTDTQYF
TRBJ2-1,.,TRBD2,TRBV28,TGTGCCAGCAGTCCAAACACCGGGACTAGGAATCTAAATGAGCAGTTCTTC,CASSPNTGTRNLNEQFF
TRBJ1-3,.,.,TRBV5-1,TGCGCCAGCAGCTACTTCCCGGACCGAACCTCTGGAAACACCATATATTTT,CASSYFPDRTSGNTIYF
TRBJ1-4,.,TRBD1,TRBV27,TGTGCCAGCAGTTTATCGAGGAGACAGGGGGGATTGCGTGAAAAACTGTTTTTT,CASSLSRRQGGLREKLFF
TRBJ1-1,.,.,TRBV19,TGTGCCAGTAGCGAGCTCCCGGAAGCGTCGGCTGAAGCTTTCTTT,CASSELPEASAEAFF
TRBJ2-2,.,TRBD1,TRBV5-1,TGCGCCAGCAGCTTGCCTGCGGGACAGGCAACCCCGGTCACCGGGGAGCTGTTTTTT,CASSLPAGQATPVTGELFF
TRBJ2-3,.,.,TRBV27,TGTGCCAGCAGTTCACTATCAGATACGCAGTATTTT,CASSSLSDTQYF
TRBJ2-7,.,.,TRBV5-6,TGTGCCAGCAGCGCACAGGGCGAGCAGTACTTC,CASSAQGEQYF
TRBJ2-2,.,.,TRBV2,TGTGCCAGCAGTGGGTTTAGTGCGAACACCGGGGAGCTGTTTTTT,CASSGFSANTGELFF
TRBJ2-7,.,TRBD1,TRBV27,TGTGCCAGCAGTTTATCGGGGGCAGGGGGATACGAGCAGTACTTC,CASSLSGAGGYEQYF
TRBJ2-7,.,.,TRBV6-5,TGTGCCAGCAGTTACTCGAATAACGGCTACGAGCAGTACTTC,CASSYSNNGYEQYF
TRBJ2-1,.,.,TRBV7-9,TGTGCCAGCAGCCAGGGTCTTTTAAATGAGCAGTTCTTC,CASSQGLLNEQFF
TRBJ2-1,.,TRBD2,TRBV27,TGTGCCAGCAGTTCCCTAGCGGGAGGTTATGAGCAGTTCTTC,CASSSLAGGYEQFF
TRBJ1-1,.,.,TRBV19,TGTGCCAGTAGTATACCGGGCTGGGGAACTGAAGCTTTCTTT,CASSIPGWGTEAFF
TRBJ1-4,.,.,TRBV14,TGTGCCAGCAGCCAAGGAGTCGGGTCCTTGTTTAATGAAAAACTGTTTTTT,CASSQGVGSLFNEKLFF
TRBJ2-3,once,.,TRBV30,TGTGCCTGGAGTGCCCTCGGTGGGGCTGATACGCAGTATTTT,CAWSALGGADTQYF
TRBJ2-2,.,TRBD1,TRBV18,TGTGCCAGCTCACGACAGGGTGCTACCGGGGAGCTGTTTTTT,CASSRQGATGELFF
TRBJ2-1,.,TRBD1,TRBV7-9,TGTGCCAGCAGCCCAGACCCGGGACAGGGGGCCTACTACTACAATGAGCAGTTCTTC,CASSPDPGQGAYYYNEQFF
TRBJ2-7,.,TRBD2,TRBV7-9,TGTGCCAGCAGCTTATCGGGGACTAGTTCCTACGAGCAGTACTTC,CASSLSGTSSYEQYF
TRBJ2-1,.,.,TRBV27,TGTGCCAGCAGTATGGTGGGATCCTACAATGAGCAGTTCTTC,CASSMVGSYNEQFF